This T cell receptor beta chain was identified in a study of T-cell reconstitution after alpha-beta-depleted transplantation in children. Unique molecular identifiers were incorporated when the TCRbeta library was constructed. TCRdb re-analysed the PCR reads in MiXCR, keeping a single row per CDR3 protein. The sample holds 150,000 to 250,000 distinct CDR3 sequences, roughly 15% seen once. There are many counts of this clonotype. The ends were cut back, 5 bases at V and 2 bases at J, with 5 bases in the middle. Germline V gene data show CDR1 as DFQATT and CDR2 as SNEGSKA (reference sequence). There are 11 residues in the CDR3.

V gene TRBV20-1 combines with J gene TRBJ2-3; D is undetermined. The sequence was obtained from a human donor who donated a stem cell graft to a child with acute lymphoblastic leukemia. Sequenced material: PBMCs from the stem cell graft donor, taken from the stem cell graft. This CDR3 is CSAYSTDTQYF. The CDR3 region has the DNA TGCAGTGCTTATTCCACAGATACGCAGTATTTT.